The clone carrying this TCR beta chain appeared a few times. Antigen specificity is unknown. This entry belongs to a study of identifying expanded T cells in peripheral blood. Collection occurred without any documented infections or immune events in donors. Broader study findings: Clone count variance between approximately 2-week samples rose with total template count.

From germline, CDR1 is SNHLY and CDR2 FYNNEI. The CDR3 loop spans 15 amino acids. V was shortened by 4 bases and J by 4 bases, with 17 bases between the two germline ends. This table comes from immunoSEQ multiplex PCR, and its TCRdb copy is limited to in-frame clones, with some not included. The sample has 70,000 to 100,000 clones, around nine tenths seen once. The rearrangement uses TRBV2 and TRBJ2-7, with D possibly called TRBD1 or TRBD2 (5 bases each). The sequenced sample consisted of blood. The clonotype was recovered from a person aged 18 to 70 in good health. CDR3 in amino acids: CASSVPGPGRYEQYF. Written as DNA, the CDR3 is TGTGCCAGCAGTGTGCCGGGGCCTGGTAGGTACGAGCAGTACTTC.